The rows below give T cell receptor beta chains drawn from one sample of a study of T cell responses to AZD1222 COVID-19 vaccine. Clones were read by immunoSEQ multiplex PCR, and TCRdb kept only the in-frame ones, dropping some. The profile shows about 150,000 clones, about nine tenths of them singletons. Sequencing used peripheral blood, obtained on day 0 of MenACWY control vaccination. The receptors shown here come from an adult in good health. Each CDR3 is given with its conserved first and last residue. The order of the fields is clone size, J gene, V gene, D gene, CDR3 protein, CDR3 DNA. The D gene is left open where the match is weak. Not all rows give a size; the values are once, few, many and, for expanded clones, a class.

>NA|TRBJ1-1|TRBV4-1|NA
CASSQRVDTEAFF
TGCGCCAGCAGCCAAAGGGTCGACACTGAAGCTTTCTTT
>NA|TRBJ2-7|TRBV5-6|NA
CASSQQGAYEQYF
TGTGCCAGCAGCCAGCAGGGCGCGTACGAGCAGTACTTC
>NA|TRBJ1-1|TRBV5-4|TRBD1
CASSSAGTGRTEAFF
TGTGCCAGCAGTTCTGCCGGGACAGGGAGGACTGAAGCTTTCTTT
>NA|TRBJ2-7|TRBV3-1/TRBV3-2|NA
CASSLVEGTGMYYEQYF
TGTGCCAGCAGCCTAGTGGAGGGGACTGGGATGTACTACGAGCAGTACTTC
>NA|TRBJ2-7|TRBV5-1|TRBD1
CASSLRQGSYEQYF
TGCGCCAGCAGCTTAAGACAGGGTTCCTACGAGCAGTACTTC
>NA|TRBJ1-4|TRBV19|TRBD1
CASRDRAFPEKLFF
TGTGCCAGCCGTGACAGGGCCTTCCCTGAAAAACTGTTTTTT
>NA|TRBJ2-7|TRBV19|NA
CASSLQDSYEQYF
TGTGCCAGTAGTCTCCAGGACTCCTACGAGCAGTACTTC
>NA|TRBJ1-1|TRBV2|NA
CASSAFSLGNTEAFF
TGTGCCAGCAGCGCCTTCTCTTTGGGGAACACTGAAGCTTTCTTT
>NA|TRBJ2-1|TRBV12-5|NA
CASGTGTSEGSEQFF
TGTGCTAGTGGTACCGGGACCTCGGAAGGTAGTGAGCAGTTCTTC
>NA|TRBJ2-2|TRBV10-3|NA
CAISASAGRANTGELFF
TGTGCCATCAGCGCCTCCGCGGGACGTGCGAACACCGGGGAGCTGTTTTTT
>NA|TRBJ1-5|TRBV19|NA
CASSIGQGVGQPQHF
TGTGCCAGTAGTATTGGGCAGGGAGTAGGTCAGCCCCAGCATTTT
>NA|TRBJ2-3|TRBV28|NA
CASSFFAWTEDSSTDTQYF
TGTGCCAGCAGTTTTTTTGCGTGGACTGAGGATTCTAGCACAGATACGCAGTATTTT
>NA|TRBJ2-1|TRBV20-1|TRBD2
CSASGLAGGSYNEQFF
TGCAGTGCTAGTGGGCTAGCGGGAGGATCCTACAATGAGCAGTTCTTC
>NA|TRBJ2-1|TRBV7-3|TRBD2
CASSLVAGTNNEQFF
TGTGCCAGCAGCTTGGTAGCGGGTACTAACAATGAGCAGTTCTTC
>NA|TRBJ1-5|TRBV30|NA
CAWSSENSNQPQHF
TGTGCCTGGAGTTCAGAAAATAGCAATCAGCCCCAGCATTTT
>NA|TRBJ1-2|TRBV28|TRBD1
CASFAPGQAAPGYTF
TGTGCCAGTTTCGCACCGGGACAGGCGGCTCCCGGCTACACCTTC
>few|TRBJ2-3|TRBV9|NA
CASSVVEGRTDTQYF
TGTGCCAGCAGCGTAGTGGAGGGACGCACAGATACGCAGTATTTT